This T cell receptor beta chain was sequenced for a study of T cells in Graves' hyperthyroidism and ophthalmopathy. Researchers took RNA transcripts and amplified the TCR beta CDR3 regions from them. A first-round RT-PCR of the TCR CDR3 used the HTBI primer set. Each CDR3 protein gets one entry after TCRdb re-called the multiplex PCR reads with MiXCR. The table lists about 300,000 distinct CDR3 sequences, under 30% of them singletons, with roughly a quarter in the top ten. The CDR3 sequence is 14 residues long. CDR1 SGHTA and CDR2 FQGNSA come from the germline V gene. Trimming stripped 4 bases from V and 8 bases from J, with 17 bases between.

Input material: blood. The receptor's source is a man between 35 and 55 years old with Graves' hyperthyroidism that later progressed to Graves' ophthalmopathy. The rearrangement joins TRBV7-2 to TRBJ1-2; TRBD1 is a possible D gene (6 bases). The CDR3 DNA reads as TGTGCCAGCAGCTCCGCCGAGGACAGAGAAGGCTACACCTTC. It specifies CASSSAEDREGYTF.